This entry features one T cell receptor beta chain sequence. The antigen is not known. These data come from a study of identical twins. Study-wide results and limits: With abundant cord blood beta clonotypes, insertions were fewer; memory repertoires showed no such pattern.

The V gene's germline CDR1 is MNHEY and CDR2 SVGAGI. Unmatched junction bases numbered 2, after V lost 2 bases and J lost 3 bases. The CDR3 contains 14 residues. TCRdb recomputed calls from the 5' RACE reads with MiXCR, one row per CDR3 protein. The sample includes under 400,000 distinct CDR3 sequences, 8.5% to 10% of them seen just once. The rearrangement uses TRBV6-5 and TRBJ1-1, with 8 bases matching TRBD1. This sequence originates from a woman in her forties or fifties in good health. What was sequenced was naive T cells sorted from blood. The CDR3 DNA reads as TGTGCCAGCAGTTACCGGACAGGGTACACTGAAGCTTTCTTT. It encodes CASSYRTGYTEAFF.